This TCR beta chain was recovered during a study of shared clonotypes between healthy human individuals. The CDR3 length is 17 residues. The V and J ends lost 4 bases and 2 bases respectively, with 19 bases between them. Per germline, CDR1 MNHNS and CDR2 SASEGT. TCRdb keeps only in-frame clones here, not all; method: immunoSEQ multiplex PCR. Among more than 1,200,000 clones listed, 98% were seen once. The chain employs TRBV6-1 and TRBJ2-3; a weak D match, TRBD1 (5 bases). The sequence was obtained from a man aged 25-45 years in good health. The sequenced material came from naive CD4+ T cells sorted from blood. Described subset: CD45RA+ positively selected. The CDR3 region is CASSATTVIWTTDTQYF. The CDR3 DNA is TGTGCCAGCAGTGCCACGACAGTTATCTGGACCACAGATACGCAGTATTTT.